The 10 T cell receptor beta chains in this list originate from one sample, sequenced in a study of T cells in women clearing cervical HPV infection. Clones were read by immunoSEQ multiplex PCR, and TCRdb kept only the in-frame ones, dropping some. This repertoire includes roughly 30,000 clones. Sequencing was done on a sample of blood buffy coat. The receptors come from a woman aged 18 to 75 with a cervical HPV16 infection that either progressed to CIN3+ or cleared (not recorded which).

About this clone: The read terminates 3 residues ahead of where the CDR3 ends, so the germline J gene completes it. This rearrangement joins TRBV20-1 to TRBJ2-3; TRBD2 matches at 8 bases. V lost 4 bases to trimming and J lost 0 bases; unmatched junction nucleotides: 12. The CDR3 runs to 17 residues. In germline, CDR1 is DFQATT, CDR2 SNEGSKA (reference sequence). The chain's CDR3 is CSANGYKIAGSTDTQYF. The covered CDR3 bases are TGCAGTGCTAACGGCTACAAAATAGCGGGGAGCACAGATACG.

As regards this clone: The read gets to within 3 residues of the CDR3 end, and the germline J gene fills in the rest. The rearrangement joins TRBV19 to TRBJ2-5; 7 nucleotides agree with TRBD2. Trimming cost V 2 bases and J 2 bases; bases outside gene matches: 8. There are 16 residues in the CDR3. Germline CDR1 reads LNHDA; CDR2 reads SQIVND (reference sequence). The sequenced CDR3 bases are TGTGCCAGTAGTATAACCCTTCTAGCGGCACAAGAGACC. Residues: CASSITLLAAQET. The entire CDR3 protein reads CASSITLLAAQETQYF.

Notes on this clone: The read terminates 3 residues before the CDR3 end, so the remaining end is supplied by the germline J gene. The V and J genes are TRBV20-1 and TRBJ1-2; 7 positions match TRBD1. Germline CDR1 DFQATT, CDR2 SNEGSKA (reference sequence). V trimming: 3 bases; J trimming: 6 bases; junction bases outside the gene matches: 13. The CDR3 totals 15 residues. Incomplete CDR3 DNA: TGCAGTGCTAGCCCCTGGTCAGGGGGGCGAAATGGC. Protein sequence: CSASPWSGGRNG. The whole CDR3 is CSASPWSGGRNGYTF.

Comments on this clone: The CDR3 is cut off 3 residues early in the read; its end comes from the germline J gene. V and J are TRBV7-2 and TRBJ2-2, with D hard to call. This CDR3 region has 13 residues. CDR1 is SGHTA and CDR2 is FQGNSA in the germline V gene. The CDR3 bases that were read are TGTGCCAGCAGCTTGCTAGGTGGAGAAAAG. Its translation: CASSLLGGEK. The complete CDR3 reads CASSLLGGEKLFF.

As concerns this clone: The sequenced fragment ends 3 residues before the CDR3 boundary, so the rest is inferred from the germline J gene. This chain joins TRBV7-2 and TRBJ1-2; a weak D match, TRBD1 (5 bases). CDR1 is SGHTA, CDR2 FQGNSA, per germline. The CDR3 consists of 14 residues. The CDR3 is CASSLIRVDGDYTF. The sequenced CDR3 bases are TGTGCCAGCAGCTTAATCAGGGTTGACGGCGAC.

As for this clone: At one of its ends the junction is not consistent with the germline gene, which may arise from a read error. This same CDR3 is encoded by further DNA sequences in the sample. The part of the CDR3 DNA that was read is TGTGCCAGCAGTACAGGACCTAGATCTGGAAACACA. It is translated as CASSTGPRSGNT. The complete CDR3 reads CASSTGPRSGNTIYF. The chain carries TRBV7-3 and TRBJ1-3; a weak D match, TRBD1 (5 bases). With the read ending 3 residues before the CDR3 end, the germline J gene is used to fill in that end. The germline V gene encodes CDR1 SGHTA and CDR2 FQGTGA. The CDR3 is 15 residues long.

CDR3 in amino acids: CSARDGNHRNQNTEAFF. Incomplete CDR3 DNA: TGCAGTGCTAGAGACGGAAACCACAGGAATCAGAACACTGAA. The chain combines TRBV20-1 with TRBJ1-1; maybe TRBD1 (5 bases). The read stops 3 residues short of the end of the CDR3; the missing end is completed from the germline J gene. Per germline, CDR1 DFQATT and CDR2 SNEGSKA (reference sequence). Trimming took off 0 bases at V and 1 base at J, with 18 bases between the two ends. This CDR3 has 17 residues.

This clone counts as medium-sized by frequency. The CDR3 goes on 3 residues after the read ends, and that part is filled in from the germline J gene. The chain combines TRBV18 with TRBJ2-1; 9 nucleotides match TRBD1. V trimming: 4 bases; J trimming: 4 bases; junction bases outside the gene matches: 5. This CDR3 contains 15 residues. CDR1 is KGHSH, CDR2 LQKENI, per germline. The CDR3 spells CASSLGQGFYNEQFF. The sequenced CDR3 bases are TGTGCCAGCTCACTGGGACAGGGTTTTTACAATGAG.

The CDR3 DNA, read in part, is TGCAGTGCTACCGGCCAGACAGGGGATTATGAAGAGACG. Translated, it gives CSATGQTGDYEET. The complete CDR3 sequence is CSATGQTGDYEETQYF. The chain recombines TRBV20-1 with TRBJ2-3; 8 bases are shared with TRBD1. The read halts 3 residues ahead of the CDR3 end, with the missing end drawn from the germline J gene. CDR3 length: 16 amino acids. CDR1 and CDR2 (germline): DFQATT, SNEGSKA (reference sequence).

Notes on this clone: The missing CDR3 end, 3 residues past where the read stops, is filled in from the germline J gene. This chain uses TRBV4-2 with TRBJ2-1, with 9 bases fitting TRBD2. Germline V gives CDR1 LGHNA, CDR2 YNFKEQ. Trimming removed 4 bases from V and 5 bases from J; junction bases left unmatched: 6. The CDR3 is 15 amino acids. The CDR3 sequence: CASSRRGGSNNEQFF. CDR3 DNA, as far as it was read: TGTGCCAGCAGCCGGCGGGGGGGCTCTAACAATGAG.